Listed here is a single TCR beta chain. Its antigen is not identified. Sequenced by immunoSEQ multiplex PCR; TCRdb stores in-frame clones only, minus some. The table lists over 75,000 clones, more than 70% of them singletons. These data come from a study of PD-L1 blockade in urothelial cancer. Background on the study: Patients went on atezolizumab in about 2014, receiving 1,200 mg intravenously every 3 weeks. Among blood samples, the median T cell count was around 150,000.

Stated time point: pretreatment peripheral blood. This CDR3 spans 14 amino acids. Germline assignment: CDR1 SGHDT and CDR2 YYEEEE. V lost 1 base to trimming and J lost 7 bases, with 14 bases between them. Study-wide points: A below-median TCR clonality in blood before treatment predicted better survival.

The sequenced sample was PBMCs, obtained around atezolizumab (anti-PD-L1) treatment. The origin of this receptor is a woman aged 80 or over with urothelial cancer. This chain uses TRBV5-6 with TRBJ1-2; weak D call: TRBD1 (6 bases). The CDR3 region has the DNA TGTGCCAGCAGCTTGTGGGGGCCCGGGGCTGGCTACACCTTC. Its translation: CASSLWGPGAGYTF.